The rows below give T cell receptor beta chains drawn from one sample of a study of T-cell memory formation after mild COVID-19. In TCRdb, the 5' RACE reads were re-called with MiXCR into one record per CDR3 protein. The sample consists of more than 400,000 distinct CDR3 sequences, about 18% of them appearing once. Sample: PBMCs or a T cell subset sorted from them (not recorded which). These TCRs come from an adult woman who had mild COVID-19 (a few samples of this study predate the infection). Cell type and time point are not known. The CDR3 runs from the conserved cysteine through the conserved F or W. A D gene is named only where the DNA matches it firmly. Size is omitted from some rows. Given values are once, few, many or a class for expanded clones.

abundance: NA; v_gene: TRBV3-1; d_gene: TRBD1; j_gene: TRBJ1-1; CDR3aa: CASSERQGGNTEAFF; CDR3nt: TGTGCCAGCAGCGAAAGACAGGGAGGGAACACTGAAGCTTTCTTT
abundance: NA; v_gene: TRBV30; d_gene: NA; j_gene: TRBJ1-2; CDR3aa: CAWSRGHYGYTF; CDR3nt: TGTGCCTGGAGCCGGGGCCATTATGGCTACACCTTC
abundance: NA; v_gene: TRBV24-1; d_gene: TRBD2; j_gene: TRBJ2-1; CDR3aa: CATSDVLAGGDNEQFF; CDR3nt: TGTGCCACCAGTGACGTCCTAGCCGGGGGGGACAATGAGCAGTTCTTC
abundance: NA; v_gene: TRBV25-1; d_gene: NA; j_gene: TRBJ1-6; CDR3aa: CASSEGNSPLHF; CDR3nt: TGTGCCAGCAGTGAGGGGAATTCACCCCTCCACTTT
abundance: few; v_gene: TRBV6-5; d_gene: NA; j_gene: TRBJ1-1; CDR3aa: CASSFNLAMNTEAFF; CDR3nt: TGTGCCAGCAGTTTCAACCTGGCCATGAACACTGAAGCTTTCTTT
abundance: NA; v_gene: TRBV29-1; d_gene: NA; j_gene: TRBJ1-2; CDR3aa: CSVTAGVNYGYTF; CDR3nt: TGCAGCGTTACGGCAGGGGTGAACTATGGCTACACCTTC
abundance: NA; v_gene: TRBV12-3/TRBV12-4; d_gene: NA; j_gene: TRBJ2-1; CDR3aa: CASSPERGNGFF; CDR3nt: TGTGCCAGCAGCCCCGAAAGGGGAAATGGGTTCTTC
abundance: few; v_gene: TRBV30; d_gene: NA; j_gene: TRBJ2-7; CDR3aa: CAWSIQGHEQYF; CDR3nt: TGTGCCTGGAGTATTCAGGGCCACGAGCAGTACTTC
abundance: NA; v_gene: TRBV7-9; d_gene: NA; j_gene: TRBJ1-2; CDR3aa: CASSFGTASNGYTF; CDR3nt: TGTGCCAGCAGCTTTGGGACGGCTTCGAATGGCTACACCTTC
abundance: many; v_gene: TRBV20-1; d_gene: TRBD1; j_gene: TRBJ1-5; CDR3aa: CSATDPLGGGGQPQHF; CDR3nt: TGCAGTGCAACCGACCCTTTGGGAGGGGGCGGACAGCCCCAGCATTTT
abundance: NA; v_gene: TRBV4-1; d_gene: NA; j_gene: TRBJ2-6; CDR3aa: CASSLRQGGTGANVLTF; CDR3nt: TGCGCCAGCAGCCTCCGACAGGGAGGAACTGGGGCCAACGTCCTGACTTTC
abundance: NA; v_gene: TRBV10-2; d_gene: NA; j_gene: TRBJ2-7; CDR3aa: CASSEYRHYEQYF; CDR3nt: TGCGCCAGCAGTGAGTACCGACACTACGAGCAGTACTTC
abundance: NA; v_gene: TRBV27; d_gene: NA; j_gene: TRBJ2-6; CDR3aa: CASSPTYRVGGANVLTF; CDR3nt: TGTGCCAGCAGTCCTACCTACAGGGTAGGTGGGGCCAACGTCCTGACTTTC
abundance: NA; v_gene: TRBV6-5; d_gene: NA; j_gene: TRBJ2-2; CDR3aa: CASLRGNTGELFF; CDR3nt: TGTGCCAGCCTTCGGGGGAACACCGGGGAGCTGTTTTTT
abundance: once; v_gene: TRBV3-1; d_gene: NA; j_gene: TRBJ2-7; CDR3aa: CASTPKPGPGAYEQYF; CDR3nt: TGTGCCAGTACCCCAAAACCAGGTCCAGGCGCCTACGAGCAGTACTTC
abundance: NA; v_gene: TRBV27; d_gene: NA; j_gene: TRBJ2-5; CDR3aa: CASSWTPQETQYF; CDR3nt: TGTGCCAGCAGTTGGACCCCCCAAGAGACCCAGTACTTC
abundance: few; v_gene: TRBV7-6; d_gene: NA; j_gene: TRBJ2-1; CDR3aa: CASSFPGEQNEQFF; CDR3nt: TGTGCCAGCAGCTTCCCGGGGGAACAAAATGAGCAGTTCTTC
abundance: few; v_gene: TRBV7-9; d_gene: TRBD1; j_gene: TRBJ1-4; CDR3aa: CASSSGDRGRANEKLFF; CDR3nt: TGTGCCAGCAGCTCAGGGGACAGGGGCCGAGCTAATGAAAAACTGTTTTTT
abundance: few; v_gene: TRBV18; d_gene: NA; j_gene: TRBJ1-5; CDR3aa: CASSPRQGNNQPQHF; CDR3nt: TGTGCCAGCTCACCAAGGCAGGGGAACAATCAGCCCCAGCATTTT
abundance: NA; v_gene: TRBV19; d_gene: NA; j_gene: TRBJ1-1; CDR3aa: CASSGPEQGSPGWLAFF; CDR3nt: TGTGCCAGCTCGGGACCGGAGCAGGGCTCCCCCGGTTGGTTAGCTTTCTTT
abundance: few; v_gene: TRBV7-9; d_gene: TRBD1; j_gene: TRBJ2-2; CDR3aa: CASSSPVGTGGSTGELFF; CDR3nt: TGTGCCAGCAGCAGCCCGGTGGGGACAGGGGGCTCCACCGGGGAGCTGTTTTTT
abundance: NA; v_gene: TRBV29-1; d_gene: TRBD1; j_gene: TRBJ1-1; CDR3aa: CSVVASDRGVSTEAFF; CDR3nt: TGCAGCGTTGTTGCATCGGACAGGGGAGTTAGCACTGAAGCTTTCTTT
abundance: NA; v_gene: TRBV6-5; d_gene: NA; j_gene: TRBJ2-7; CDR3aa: CASSYSGRGGSEQYF; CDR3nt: TGTGCCAGCAGTTACTCGGGGAGAGGGGGTAGCGAGCAGTACTTC
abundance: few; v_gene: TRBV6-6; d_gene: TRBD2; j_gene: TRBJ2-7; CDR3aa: CASSGTGTSEQYF; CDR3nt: TGTGCCAGCAGCGGCACCGGGACTAGCGAGCAGTACTTC
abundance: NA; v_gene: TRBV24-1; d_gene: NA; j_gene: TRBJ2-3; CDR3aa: CATSEETAAPTDTQYF; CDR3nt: TGTGCCACCAGTGAGGAGACAGCGGCCCCCACAGATACGCAGTATTTT
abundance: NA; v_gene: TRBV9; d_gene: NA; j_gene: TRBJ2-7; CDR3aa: CASSVDGGRVGDEQYF; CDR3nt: TGTGCCAGCAGCGTAGACGGGGGCAGGGTAGGGGACGAGCAGTACTTC
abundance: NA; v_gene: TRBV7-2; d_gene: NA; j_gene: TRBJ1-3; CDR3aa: CASSRPTGTNTIYF; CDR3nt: TGTGCCAGCAGCCGTCCTACAGGGACAAACACCATATATTTT
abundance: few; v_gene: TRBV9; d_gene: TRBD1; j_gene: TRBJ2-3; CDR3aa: CASSHSRDRGADTQYF; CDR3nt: TGTGCCAGCAGCCATTCACGGGACAGGGGAGCAGATACGCAGTATTTT
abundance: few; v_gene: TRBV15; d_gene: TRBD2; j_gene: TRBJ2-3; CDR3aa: CATSRGLAGSTDTQYF; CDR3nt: TGTGCCACCAGCAGGGGACTAGCGGGTAGCACAGATACGCAGTATTTT
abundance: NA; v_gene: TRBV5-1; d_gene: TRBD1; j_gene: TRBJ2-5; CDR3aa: CASRSGTAQETQYF; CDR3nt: TGCGCCAGCCGATCCGGGACAGCCCAAGAGACCCAGTACTTC
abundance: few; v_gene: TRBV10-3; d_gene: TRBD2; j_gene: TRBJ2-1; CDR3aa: CAISDPGGPYNEQFF; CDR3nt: TGTGCCATCAGTGACCCGGGGGGGCCTTACAATGAGCAGTTCTTC
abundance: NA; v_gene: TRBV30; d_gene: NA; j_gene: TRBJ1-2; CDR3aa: CAWSVLGGYTF; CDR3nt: TGTGCCTGGAGTGTACTCGGTGGCTACACCTTC
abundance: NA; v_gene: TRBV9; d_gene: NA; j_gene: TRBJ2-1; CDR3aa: CASTSGSSYNEQFF; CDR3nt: TGTGCCAGCACCTCGGGCAGCTCCTACAATGAGCAGTTCTTC
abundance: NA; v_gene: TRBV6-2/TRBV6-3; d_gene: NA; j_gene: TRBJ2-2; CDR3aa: CASSLRPAGTGELFF; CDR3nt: TGTGCCAGCAGTTTGAGACCCGCGGGGACCGGGGAGCTGTTTTTT
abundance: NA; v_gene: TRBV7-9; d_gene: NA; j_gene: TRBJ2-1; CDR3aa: CASSLLDNSEQFF; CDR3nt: TGTGCCAGCAGCTTATTGGACAACAGTGAGCAGTTCTTC
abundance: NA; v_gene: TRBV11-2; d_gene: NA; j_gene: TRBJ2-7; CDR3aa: CASSLNPREQYF; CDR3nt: TGTGCCAGCAGCTTAAACCCCCGGGAGCAGTACTTC
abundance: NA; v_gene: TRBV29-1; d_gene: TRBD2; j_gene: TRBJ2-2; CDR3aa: CSVQTSENTGELFF; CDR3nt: TGCAGCGTTCAGACTAGCGAGAACACCGGGGAGCTGTTTTTT
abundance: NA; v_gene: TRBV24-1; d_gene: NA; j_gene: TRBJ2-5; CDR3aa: CATSDPGAGVETQYF; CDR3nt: TGTGCCACCAGTGATCCCGGCGCAGGGGTGGAGACCCAGTACTTC
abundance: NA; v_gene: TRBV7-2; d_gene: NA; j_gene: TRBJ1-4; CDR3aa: CASSLAAGVNEKLFF; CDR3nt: TGTGCCAGCAGCTTAGCCGCAGGGGTTAATGAAAAACTGTTTTTT
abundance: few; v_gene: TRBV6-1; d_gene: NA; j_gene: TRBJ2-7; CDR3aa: CASTARPAYEQYF; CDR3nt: TGTGCCAGCACGGCCAGACCAGCCTACGAGCAGTACTTC
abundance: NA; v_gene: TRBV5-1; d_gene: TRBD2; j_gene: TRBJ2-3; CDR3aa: CASSWSNLAGGTTDTQYF; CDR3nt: TGCGCCAGCAGCTGGAGTAATTTAGCGGGAGGGACCACAGATACGCAGTATTTT
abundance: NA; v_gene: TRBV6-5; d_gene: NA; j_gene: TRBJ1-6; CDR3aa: CASSPLHAVSPLHF; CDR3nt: TGTGCCAGCAGCCCCCTTCACGCGGTTTCACCCCTCCACTTT
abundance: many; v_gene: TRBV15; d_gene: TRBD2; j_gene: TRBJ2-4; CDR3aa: CATSRVAGGDIQYF; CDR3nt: TGTGCCACCAGCAGAGTAGCGGGAGGAGACATTCAGTACTTC
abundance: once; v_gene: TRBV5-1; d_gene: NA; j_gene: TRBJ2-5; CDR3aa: CASNTATQETQYF; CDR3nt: TGCGCCAGCAACACAGCTACCCAAGAGACCCAGTACTTC
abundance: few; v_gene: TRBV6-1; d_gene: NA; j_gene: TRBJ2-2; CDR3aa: CASSELVWENTGELFF; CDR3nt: TGTGCCAGCAGTGAATTAGTCTGGGAGAACACCGGGGAGCTGTTTTTT
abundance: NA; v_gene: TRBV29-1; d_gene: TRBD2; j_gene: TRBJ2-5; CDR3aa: CSGGGSQETQYF; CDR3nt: TGCAGCGGGGGGGGGTCACAAGAGACCCAGTACTTC
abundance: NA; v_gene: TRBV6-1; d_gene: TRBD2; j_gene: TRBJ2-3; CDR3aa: CASSPSGSPSTDTQYF; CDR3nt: TGTGCCAGCAGTCCCAGCGGGAGTCCTAGCACAGATACGCAGTATTTT
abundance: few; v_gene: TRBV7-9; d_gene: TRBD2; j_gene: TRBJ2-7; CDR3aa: CASSFASSGGPASYEQYF; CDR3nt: TGTGCCAGCAGCTTTGCGAGTAGCGGGGGTCCAGCCTCCTACGAGCAGTACTTC
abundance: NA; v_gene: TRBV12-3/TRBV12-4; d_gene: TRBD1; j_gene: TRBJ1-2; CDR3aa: CASSSTLTGAGYTF; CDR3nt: TGTGCCAGCAGTTCTACCCTAACAGGGGCTGGCTACACCTTC